Each of the 20 T cell receptor beta chains below was sequenced from the same sample in a study of CD8 T cells in ankylosing spondylitis. TCRdb recomputed calls from the 5' RACE reads with MiXCR, one row per CDR3 protein. The sample holds 30,000 to 40,000 distinct CDR3 sequences, 10% to 13% seen once. Sequencing was performed on blood, either unsorted or a sorted T cell fraction (not recorded which). These receptor sequences come from a male donor with ankylosing spondylitis or in good health (not recorded which).

This clonotype showed up many times. The gene calls are TRBV24-1 and TRBJ1-4; D may be TRBD1 (5 bases). The CDR3 extends over 16 amino acids. With 4 bases removed from V and 6 bases from J, the gap between germline ends came to 17 bases. CDR1 is KGHDR, CDR2 SFDVKD, per germline. CDR3 DNA sequence: TGTGCCACCAGTGACTTGAGGGACTGTGGGTATGAAAAACTGTTTTTT. Translated, it gives CATSDLRDCGYEKLFF.

This clonotype was recorded many times. The chain recombines TRBV7-2 with TRBJ1-1, with D tentatively TRBD1 (5 bases). Germline loops: CDR1 SGHTA, CDR2 FQGNSA. Trimming shortened V by 2 bases and J by 5 bases, and 9 bases separated the two germline ends. The CDR3 spans 13 residues. CDR3 nucleotides: TGTGCCAGCAGCTTAAGTGGGGGGACTGAAGCTTTCTTT. Its translation: CASSLSGGTEAFF.

The table lists this clonotype with many counts. This rearrangement joins TRBV7-2 to TRBJ2-1, with D uncertain. Trimming cost V 5 bases and J 0 bases, with 8 bases left between them. Per germline, CDR1 SGHTA and CDR2 FQGNSA. The CDR3 spans 14 residues. CDR3 in DNA: TGTGCCAGCAGCCGACACGGCTCCTACAATGAGCAGTTCTTC. Encoded protein: CASSRHGSYNEQFF.

This clonotype has a count of ten or more. CDR3 in amino acids: CASSLSVGSLYGYTF. The CDR3 nucleotides are TGTGCCAGCAGTTTATCTGTCGGCAGTCTCTATGGCTACACCTTC. J is TRBJ1-2 and V is TRBV27; no clear D gene. V lost 0 bases and J lost 4, with 12 bases in between. Germline V gene lookup returns CDR1 MNHEY and CDR2 SMNVEV (reference sequence). This CDR3 contains 15 residues.

The chain carries TRBV6-1 and TRBJ2-6, with D perhaps given as TRBD1 or TRBD2 (5 bases each). This CDR3 has 14 amino acids. Between the trimmed V and J ends, which lost 8 bases and 1 base, there was a span of 9 bases. CDR1 is MNHNS, CDR2 SASEGT, per germline. This CDR3 reads CASAWGSGANVLTF. The CDR3 DNA reads TGTGCCAGCGCCTGGGGGTCTGGGGCCAACGTCCTGACTTTC.

The gene calls are TRBV2 and TRBJ2-7, with 14 bases lining up with TRBD2. The CDR3 runs 16 residues. CDR1 SNHLY and CDR2 FYNNEI come from the germline V gene. The trim removed 6 bases at V and 5 bases at J, leaving 9 bases unmatched. The CDR3 nucleotides are TGTGCCAGCAGGGTCCTTGGGACTAGCGGGAGCCACGAGCAGTACTTC. Translated: CASRVLGTSGSHEQYF.

In this sample, this clonotype turned up many times. This chain connects TRBV7-3 to TRBJ2-1; 14 bases agree with TRBD2. V lost 1 base to trimming and J lost 4 bases; unmatched junction nucleotides: 12. The CDR3 covers 20 residues. CDR1 and CDR2 (germline): SGHTA, FQGTGA. The CDR3 DNA reads TGTGCCAGCAGCTTAAGACTAGCGGGAGGGTCCCACCCGAGTTACAATGAGCAGTTCTTC. Its protein product is CASSLRLAGGSHPSYNEQFF.

This clonotype was observed at least ten times. The chain uses TRBV7-9 and TRBJ2-7; 11 nucleotides agree with TRBD2. Looked up from germline, CDR1 is SEHNR and CDR2 is FQNEAQ (reference sequence). This CDR3 is built from 13 residues. The ends lost 5 bases at V and 7 bases at J; junction bases unmatched: 4. This chain's CDR3 is CASSLSGRGEQYF. In DNA form, the CDR3 reads TGTGCCAGCAGCCTTAGCGGGAGGGGAGAGCAGTACTTC.

Many counts were recorded for this clonotype. The rearrangement links TRBV6-1 to TRBJ1-2; 9 bases match TRBD1. The length of the CDR3 is 13 residues. Germline CDR1 is MNHNS and CDR2 is SASEGT. Losses at the gene ends were 8 bases for V and 8 bases for J; bases not matched to a gene: 9. CDR3 bases: TGTGCCAGCGGGGACAGGGCCAGTTACGGCTACACCTTC. This translates into CASGDRASYGYTF.

This clonotype was recorded many times. This rearrangement joins TRBV19 to TRBJ2-5, with 7 bases matching TRBD2. This CDR3 region has 14 residues. Germline trimming cut 3 bases from V and 4 bases from J; bases unmatched to any gene: 5. The germline CDR1 and CDR2 sequences are LNHDA and SQIVND (reference sequence). In nucleotides, the CDR3 is TGTGCCAGTAGTATTTCGGCGGGAGTAGAGACCCAGTACTTC. Its translation: CASSISAGVETQYF.

There are a few counts of this clonotype. V usage is TRBV6-1 and J usage is TRBJ2-7; 9 positions match TRBD1. Trimming removed 6 bases from V and 3 bases from J; junction bases left unmatched: 12. This CDR3 spans 16 amino acids. Per the germline V gene, CDR1 is MNHNS and CDR2 is SASEGT. The CDR3 spells CASSRSQTGGFYEQYF. The CDR3 DNA is TGTGCCAGCAGCCGATCCCAGACAGGGGGTTTCTACGAGCAGTACTTC.

By proportion, this clonotype is medium-sized. The chain carries TRBV20-1 and TRBJ2-3; weak D call: TRBD2 (5 bases). The CDR3 sequence is 14 residues long. CDR1 is DFQATT, CDR2 SNEGSKA, per germline (reference sequence). Trimming left V 3 bases short and J 1 base short, with 11 bases between. The CDR3 reads CSASQNGGTDTQYF. The CDR3 DNA reads as TGCAGTGCTAGTCAAAACGGGGGCACAGATACGCAGTATTTT.

This clonotype was counted many times. This chain joins TRBV12-3 or TRBV12-4 and TRBJ1-4, with D unclear. CDR3 length: 13 amino acids. The V end was cut by 1 base, the J end by 7 bases, with 7 bases between. CDR3 nucleotides: TGTGCCAGCAGTTTAGATTCGGTTGAAAAACTGTTTTTT. This sequence encodes CASSLDSVEKLFF.

Many counts were recorded for this clonotype. The chain links TRBV5-1 to TRBJ2-1, with 7 bases identical to TRBD2. The CDR3 covers 15 residues. Germline assignment: CDR1 SGHRS and CDR2 YFSETQ. J lost 2 bases, V lost 0 bases, and 2 bases had no gene match. Here the CDR3 reads CASSLGEGPYNEQFF. The CDR3 DNA follows: TGCGCCAGCAGCTTGGGGGAGGGCCCCTACAATGAGCAGTTCTTC.

This clonotype was seen at least ten times. The gene calls are TRBV20-1 and TRBJ2-3; D is unclear. The length of the CDR3 is 16 residues. From germline, CDR1 is DFQATT and CDR2 SNEGSKA (reference sequence). The ends were cut back, 0 bases at V and 0 bases at J, with 13 bases in the middle. CDR3 sequence (DNA): TGCAGTGCTAGAGATGCGTCTTTAATTAGCACAGATACGCAGTATTTT. Translation: CSARDASLISTDTQYF.

This clonotype appeared many times. V is TRBV3-1 and J is TRBJ2-6; TRBD1 agrees at 10 bases. The V gene's germline CDR1 is LGHDT and CDR2 YNNKEL (reference sequence). V was clipped by 5 bases and J by 0 bases; unmatched bases: 7. The CDR3 loop spans 18 amino acids. The CDR3 here is CASSSRQGAHSGANVLTF. CDR3 nucleotides: TGTGCCAGCAGCTCCCGACAGGGGGCTCACTCTGGGGCCAACGTCCTGACTTTC. Looking up the rest from reference TRBV3-1 and TRBJ2-6 gives the full variable domain: DTAVSQTPKYLVTQMGNDKSIKCEQNLGHDTMYWYKQDSKKFLKIMFSYNNKELIINETVPNRFSPKSPDKAHLNLHINSLELGDSAVYFCASSSRQGAHSGANVLTFGAGSRLTVL.

This clonotype was observed many times. The V and J genes are TRBV2 and TRBJ2-3; D is undetermined. Trimming pared 6 bases from V and 3 bases from J, leaving 10 bases between. CDR3 size: 13 residues. Germline values: CDR1 SNHLY, CDR2 FYNNEI. CDR3 bases: TGTGCCAGCAGCCCCCCCTTTACAGATACGCAGTATTTT. Amino acid sequence: CASSPPFTDTQYF.

In its sample, this clonotype was seen many times. The rearrangement joins TRBV5-1 to TRBJ2-7; D may be TRBD1 (5 bases). Trimming took off 1 base at V and 2 bases at J, with 10 bases between the two ends. The CDR3 sequence is 14 residues long. The V gene's germline CDR1 is SGHRS and CDR2 YFSETQ. CDR3 in DNA: TGCGCCAGCAGCTTGCGGACACAAGCCTACGAGCAGTACTTC. It is translated as CASSLRTQAYEQYF.

This clonotype was seen only a few times. The J gene is TRBJ2-1, the V gene TRBV7-9, with 8 bases fitting TRBD2. CDR1 and CDR2 (germline): SEHNR, FQNEAQ (reference sequence). The length of the CDR3 is 12 residues. V shed 5 bases, J shed 10 bases, and the junction held 4 bases outside the gene matches. CDR3 loop: CASSRLAKEQFF. The DNA for the CDR3 is TGTGCCAGCAGCCGACTAGCGAAAGAGCAGTTCTTC.

This clonotype was observed many times. The chain has TRBV28 and TRBJ1-6; 7 positions match TRBD1. The CDR3 sequence is 12 residues long. V was clipped by 3 bases and J by 16 bases; unmatched bases: 6. Germline V gene lookup returns CDR1 MDHEN and CDR2 SYDVKM. CDR3 DNA sequence: TGTGCCAGCAGTTTCCGGGACAGAGGACTCCACTTT. As protein: CASSFRDRGLHF.